The sequence of this T cell receptor (beta chain) was determined in a study of T cells after yellow fever vaccination. This clonotype was seen many times. TCRdb re-derived calls from the 5' RACE reads in MiXCR, one entry per CDR3 protein. In the table there are some 350,000 distinct CDR3 sequences, over 4% of which are singletons. Germline CDR1 is SQVTM and CDR2 is ANQGSEA. The CDR3 spans 15 residues. Trimming shortened V by 0 bases and J by 2 bases, and 13 bases separated the two germline ends. V gene TRBV29-1 combines with J gene TRBJ1-2; a possible D gene is TRBD1 (6 bases). The sequence came from a man aged 18-30 years who received the YFV17D yellow fever vaccine. The input for sequencing was PBMCs, taken 5 days after the yellow fever booster vaccination. The CDR3 here is CSVEDREQGNYGYTF. CDR3 coding DNA: TGCAGCGTTGAAGACAGAGAGCAGGGGAACTATGGCTACACCTTC.